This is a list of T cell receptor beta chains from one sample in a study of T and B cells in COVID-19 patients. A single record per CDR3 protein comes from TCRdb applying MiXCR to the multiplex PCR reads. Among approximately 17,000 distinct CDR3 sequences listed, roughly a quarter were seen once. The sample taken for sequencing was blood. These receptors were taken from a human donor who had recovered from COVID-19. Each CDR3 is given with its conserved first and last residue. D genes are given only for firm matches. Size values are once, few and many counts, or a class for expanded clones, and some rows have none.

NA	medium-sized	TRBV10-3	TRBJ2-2	CAITVGGRELFF	TGTGCCATCACCGTCGGGGGTAGGGAGCTGTTTTTT
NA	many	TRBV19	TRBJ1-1	CASRQQGMNTEAFF	TGTGCCAGTCGACAACAGGGCATGAACACTGAAGCTTTCTTT
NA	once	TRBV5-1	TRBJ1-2	CASSSRTVANYGYTF	TGCGCCAGCAGCTCGAGGACAGTAGCTAACTATGGCTACACCTTC
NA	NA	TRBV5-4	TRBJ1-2	CASSFAGAGVGYGYTF	TGTGCCAGCAGCTTCGCGGGGGCCGGAGTTGGTTATGGCTACACCTTC
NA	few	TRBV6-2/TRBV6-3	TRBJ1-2	CASSFGSHYGYTF	TGTGCCAGCAGTTTCGGTAGCCACTATGGCTACACCTTC
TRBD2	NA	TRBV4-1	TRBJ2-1	CASSQDLIGLAGNEQFF	TGCGCCAGCAGCCAAGATTTAATAGGACTAGCGGGAAATGAGCAGTTCTTC
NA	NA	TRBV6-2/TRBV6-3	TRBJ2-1	CASSFPRLGDEQFF	TGTGCCAGCAGTTTCCCGCGTTTGGGGGATGAGCAGTTCTTC
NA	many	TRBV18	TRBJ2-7	CASSPSGQRPHEQYF	TGTGCCAGCTCACCAAGTGGACAGAGGCCCCACGAGCAGTACTTC
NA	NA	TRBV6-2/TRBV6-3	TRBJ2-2	CASSYSPGPGELFF	TGTGCCAGCAGTTACTCCCCCGGTCCCGGGGAGCTGTTTTTT
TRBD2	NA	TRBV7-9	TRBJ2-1	CASSFGLAVYNEQFF	TGTGCCAGCAGCTTCGGACTAGCGGTATACAATGAGCAGTTCTTC
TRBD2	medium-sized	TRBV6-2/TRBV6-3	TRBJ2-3	CASNGLAGDTQYF	TGTGCCAGCAACGGACTAGCGGGAGATACGCAGTATTTT
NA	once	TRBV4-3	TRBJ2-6	CASSQESGVGANVLTF	TGCGCCAGCAGCCAAGAATCGGGGGTTGGGGCCAACGTCCTGACTTTC
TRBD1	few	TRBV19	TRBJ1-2	CASSITGGYGYTF	TGTGCCAGTAGTATAACAGGGGGCTATGGCTACACCTTC
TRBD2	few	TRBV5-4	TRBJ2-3	CASSFTRTSLPTDTQYF	TGTGCCAGCAGCTTTACTCGGACTAGCCTTCCCACAGATACGCAGTATTTT
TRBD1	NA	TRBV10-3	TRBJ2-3	CAISEGEGQGITDTQYF	TGTGCCATCAGTGAGGGGGAAGGACAGGGGATCACAGATACGCAGTATTTT
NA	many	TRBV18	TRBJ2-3	CASSPPGQRAWTQYF	TGTGCCAGCTCACCACCGGGACAAAGGGCCTGGACGCAGTATTTT
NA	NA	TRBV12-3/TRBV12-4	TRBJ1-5	CASRAGNNQPQHF	TGTGCCAGCAGGGCGGGGAACAATCAGCCCCAGCATTTT
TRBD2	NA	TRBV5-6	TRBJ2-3	CASSLVGTSGSWGDTQYF	TGTGCCAGCAGCTTGGTGGGGACTAGCGGGAGTTGGGGGGATACGCAGTATTTT
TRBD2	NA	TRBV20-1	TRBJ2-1	CSARRRGTSGSSWFF	TGCAGTGCTAGACGTCGGGGGACTAGCGGGAGTTCATGGTTCTTC
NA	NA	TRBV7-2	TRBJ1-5	CASSPGQNPNQPQHF	TGTGCCAGCTCCCCGGGACAAAACCCTAATCAGCCCCAGCATTTT
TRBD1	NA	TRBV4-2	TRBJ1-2	CASSQRGTVNYGYTF	TGCGCCAGCAGCCAACGCGGGACAGTAAACTATGGCTACACCTTC
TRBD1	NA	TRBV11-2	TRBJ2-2	CASSSGQGAPDTGELFF	TGTGCCAGCAGCTCGGGACAGGGGGCGCCGGACACCGGGGAGCTGTTTTTT
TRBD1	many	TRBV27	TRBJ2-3	CASSPIGTGPGDTQYF	TGTGCCAGCAGCCCTATTGGGACAGGCCCCGGGGATACGCAGTATTTT
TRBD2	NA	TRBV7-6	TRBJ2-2	CASSLGTSGGEGELFF	TGTGCCAGCAGCCTAGGGACTAGCGGGGGAGAGGGGGAGCTGTTTTTT
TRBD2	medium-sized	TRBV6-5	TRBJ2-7	CASSPRTSGPTKQYF	TGTGCCAGCAGCCCCAGGACTAGCGGCCCTACGAAGCAGTACTTC
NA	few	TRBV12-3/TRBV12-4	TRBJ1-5	CASSLTYQPQHF	TGTGCCAGCAGTTTAACGTATCAGCCCCAGCATTTT
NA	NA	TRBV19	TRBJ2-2	CASSGGANTGELFF	TGTGCCAGTAGTGGGGGAGCGAACACCGGGGAGCTGTTTTTT
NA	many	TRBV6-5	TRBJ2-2	CASSRLIGATRLGELFF	TGTGCCAGCAGTCGCCTAATCGGAGCGACTCGCCTCGGGGAGCTGTTTTTT
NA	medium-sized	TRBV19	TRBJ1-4	CASTPSDGTTNEKLFF	TGTGCCAGTACCCCTTCTGATGGGACAACTAATGAAAAACTGTTTTTT
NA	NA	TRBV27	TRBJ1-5	CASGLGARGGYSNQPQHF	TGTGCCAGCGGGCTGGGGGCCCGGGGGGGATATAGCAATCAGCCCCAGCATTTT
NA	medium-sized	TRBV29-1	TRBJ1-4	CSVVWDGANEKLFF	TGCAGCGTTGTTTGGGACGGTGCGAATGAAAAACTGTTTTTT
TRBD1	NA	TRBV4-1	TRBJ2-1	CASSYRDRGNNEQFF	TGCGCCAGCAGCTACCGGGACAGGGGCAACAATGAGCAGTTCTTC
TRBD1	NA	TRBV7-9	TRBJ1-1	CASSTLGARQGASGTEAFF	TGTGCCAGCAGCACCCTTGGGGCAAGACAGGGGGCTTCCGGGACTGAAGCTTTCTTT
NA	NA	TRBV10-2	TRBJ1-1	CASSPGRDTEAFF	TGCGCCAGCAGCCCTGGCAGGGATACTGAAGCTTTCTTT
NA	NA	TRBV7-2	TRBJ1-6	CASSLAQGMYSPLHF	TGTGCCAGCAGCTTAGCGCAAGGGATGTATTCACCCCTCCACTTT
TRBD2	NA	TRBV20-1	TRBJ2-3	CSASSAGGRQDTQYF	TGCAGTGCTAGCTCAGCGGGGGGGCGCCAAGATACGCAGTATTTT
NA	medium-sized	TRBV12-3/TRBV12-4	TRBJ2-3	CASRPYRAGGTDTQYF	TGTGCCAGCAGACCTTACAGGGCGGGGGGCACAGATACGCAGTATTTT
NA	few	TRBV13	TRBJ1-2	CASSWALTF	TGTGCCAGCAGCTGGGCACTCACCTTC
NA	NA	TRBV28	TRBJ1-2	CASSSSPGTVYGYTF	TGTGCCAGCAGTTCAAGCCCCGGGACGGTCTATGGCTACACCTTC
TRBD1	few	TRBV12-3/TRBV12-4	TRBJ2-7	CASSRGQAVQYF	TGTGCCAGCAGCCGCGGACAGGCAGTGCAGTACTTC
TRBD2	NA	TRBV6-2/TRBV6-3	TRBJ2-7	CASSSSGRSYEQYF	TGTGCCAGCAGTTCAAGCGGGAGGAGCTACGAGCAGTACTTC
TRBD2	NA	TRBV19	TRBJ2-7	CASRVAGGYEQYF	TGTGCCAGTAGAGTAGCGGGAGGCTACGAGCAGTACTTC
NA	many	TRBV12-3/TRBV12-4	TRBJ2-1	CATADLGGEQFF	TGTGCCACCGCGGACCTCGGGGGTGAGCAGTTCTTC
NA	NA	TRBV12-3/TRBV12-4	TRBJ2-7	CASSLSGLNQQYF	TGTGCCAGCAGTTTGTCGGGACTCAACCAGCAGTACTTC
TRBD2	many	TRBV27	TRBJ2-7	CASSFSGRAYEQYF	TGTGCCAGCAGTTTCAGCGGGAGGGCCTACGAGCAGTACTTC
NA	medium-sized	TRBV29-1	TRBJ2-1	CSAGTTANEQFF	TGCAGCGCCGGGACCACGGCCAATGAGCAGTTCTTC
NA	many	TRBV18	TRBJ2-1	CASSQLPEVEQFF	TGTGCCAGCTCACAACTACCCGAAGTTGAGCAGTTCTTC
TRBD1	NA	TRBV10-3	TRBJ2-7	CAISGSPGQGPSRWYEQYF	TGTGCCATCAGTGGAAGTCCGGGACAGGGGCCTTCGAGGTGGTACGAGCAGTACTTC
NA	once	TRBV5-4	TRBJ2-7	CASSRAGYEQYF	TGTGCCAGCAGCCGGGCCGGCTACGAGCAGTACTTC
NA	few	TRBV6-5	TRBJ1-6	CASSDAGSSYNSPLHF	TGTGCCAGCAGTGACGCCGGTAGCTCCTATAATTCACCCCTCCACTTT
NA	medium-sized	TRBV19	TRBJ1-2	CASSIRQLGNYGYTF	TGTGCCAGTAGTATCCGACAGCTCGGTAACTATGGCTACACCTTC
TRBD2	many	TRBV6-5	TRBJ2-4	CASSYSTSGVENIQYF	TGTGCCAGCAGTTACTCGACTAGCGGGGTCGAAAACATTCAGTACTTC
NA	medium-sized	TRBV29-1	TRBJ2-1	CSAQTAPKGEQFF	TGCAGCGCCCAGACAGCCCCGAAGGGTGAGCAGTTCTTC